A selection of T cell receptor beta chains follows, all from one sample in a study of T-cell reconstitution after alpha-beta-depleted transplantation in children. TCRdb reprocessed the PCR reads with MiXCR, giving one entry per CDR3 protein. The sample includes under 850,000 distinct CDR3 sequences, about an eighth seen only once; the top ten take 0.79%. This specimen consisted of PBMCs, obtained before TCRalphabeta/CD19-depleted stem cell transplant. All receptors derive from a girl aged 2-10 years with congenital amegakaryocytic thrombocytopenia, due to receive a stem cell transplant. CDR3s include the opening cysteine and the closing phenylalanine or tryptophan. Fields, in order: V gene, D gene, J gene, clone size, CDR3 DNA, CDR3 protein. The D gene is left open where the match is weak. The listing skips clone size in some rows; elsewhere it reads once, few, many or a size class.

TRBV18,NA,TRBJ2-7,NA,TGTGCCAGCTCACCTCAGGGGCGGGAGCGGGGCGAGCAGTACTTC,CASSPQGRERGEQYF
TRBV7-2,TRBD2,TRBJ2-7,NA,TGTGCCAGCAGCTCAGGACCCGGGACTAGAGGAGCCCAGTACTTC,CASSSGPGTRGAQYF
TRBV29-1,TRBD2,TRBJ2-1,NA,TGCAGCGTTGAACCGAGCGGGAGGGAGAATGAGCAGTTCTTC,CSVEPSGRENEQFF
TRBV5-1,TRBD1,TRBJ1-2,many,TGCGCCAGCAGCTTATACCGGGACAGCCAGCTCTATGGCTACACCTTC,CASSLYRDSQLYGYTF
TRBV5-1,TRBD2,TRBJ2-1,many,TGTGCCAGCAGCTTAGATGGCGGGAGGGCCACTGAGCAGTTCTTC,CASSLDGGRATEQFF
TRBV7-9,NA,TRBJ2-2,NA,TGTGCCAGCAGCCCCCGTGGGGAGCTGAACACCGGGGAGCTGTTTTTT,CASSPRGELNTGELFF
TRBV20-1,NA,TRBJ2-3,few,TGCAGTGCGCCAGGACTTTCCCCGTCGGATACGCAGTATTTT,CSAPGLSPSDTQYF
TRBV5-1,NA,TRBJ2-1,many,TGCGCCAGCAGGGATGGAGGAGGAGGAATCAATGAGCAGTTCTTC,CASRDGGGGINEQFF
TRBV6-5,NA,TRBJ2-2,few,TGTGCCAGCAGTTACCGACTACTGAACACCGGGGAGCTGTTTTTT,CASSYRLLNTGELFF
TRBV5-1,NA,TRBJ2-3,few,TGCGCCAGCAGCTTCGATAACACAGATACGCAGTATTTT,CASSFDNTDTQYF
TRBV19,TRBD1,TRBJ1-1,NA,TGTGCCAGTGGGGGTGTCAGGGGGCGGACTGAAGCTTTCTTT,CASGGVRGRTEAFF
TRBV6-5,NA,TRBJ2-7,many,TGTGCCAGCATCCACTCCTACGAGCAGTACTTC,CASIHSYEQYF
TRBV27,NA,TRBJ2-7,few,TGTGCCAGCAGCCCCAGGGACTTGAGCTCCTACGAGCAGTACTTC,CASSPRDLSSYEQYF
TRBV5-1,NA,TRBJ2-1,many,TGCGCCAGCAGCGTGGCGGTACAGGAGCCCTACAATGAGCAGTTCTTC,CASSVAVQEPYNEQFF
TRBV6-1,TRBD2,TRBJ2-1,NA,TGTGCCAGCAGGGCAGGGACTAGCGGGTTCCTTGCTGGTGAGCAGTTCTTC,CASRAGTSGFLAGEQFF
TRBV20-1,NA,TRBJ2-7,many,TGCAGTGCGGAGGGGGCTAGCTGGTACGAGCAGTACTTC,CSAEGASWYEQYF
TRBV4-2,NA,TRBJ2-7,NA,TGTGCCAGCAGCCAAGATCCCCAGGGTAGCGAGCAGTACTTC,CASSQDPQGSEQYF
TRBV6-5,TRBD1,TRBJ2-7,many,TGTGCCAGCAGTTACGGATGGGACAGGGAATACTACGAGCAGTACTTC,CASSYGWDREYYEQYF
TRBV29-1,TRBD1,TRBJ2-1,NA,TGCAGCGTTGTCTACAGGGGGCCTTACAATGAGCAGTTCTTC,CSVVYRGPYNEQFF
TRBV20-1,NA,TRBJ2-3,many,TGCAGTGCCAAGATCCTAATAGCGGGCACAGATACGCAGTATTTT,CSAKILIAGTDTQYF
TRBV20-1,TRBD1,TRBJ2-2,many,TGCAGTGCCAGACAGGGAGTCGGGGAGCTGTTTTTT,CSARQGVGELFF
TRBV5-6,NA,TRBJ1-2,many,TGTGCCAGCAGCCAAACTTCCCCAGGGGCCTATGGCTACACCTTC,CASSQTSPGAYGYTF
TRBV11-3,NA,TRBJ2-1,few,TGTGCCAGCAGCTTAATCGGGATAGGGGAGAATGAGCAGTTCTTC,CASSLIGIGENEQFF
TRBV20-1,TRBD2,TRBJ2-3,NA,TGCAGTGCTAGAGATCCCCTAGCGGGAGTTTCATATACGCAGTATTTT,CSARDPLAGVSYTQYF
TRBV24-1,NA,TRBJ1-5,many,TGTGCCACCAGTGCCCAGGGCCGGAATCAGCCCCAGCATTTT,CATSAQGRNQPQHF
TRBV12-3/TRBV12-4,TRBD2,TRBJ2-1,many,TGTGCCAGCCTAGCGGGAGGGCCGGGCTACAATGAGCAGTTCTTC,CASLAGGPGYNEQFF
TRBV20-1,NA,TRBJ2-2,NA,TGCAGTGCTAGGGACTTCGCGAACACCGGGGAGCTGTTTTTT,CSARDFANTGELFF
TRBV20-1,NA,TRBJ1-2,many,TGCAGTGCTAGAACGGGGAACTATGGCTACACCTTC,CSARTGNYGYTF
TRBV7-2,TRBD1,TRBJ2-1,NA,TGTGCCAGCAGCTTTACAGGGGGCGGTGAGCAGTTCTTC,CASSFTGGGEQFF
TRBV12-3/TRBV12-4,NA,TRBJ2-3,NA,TGTGCCAGCAGTCCGGGACACCTTGCAGATACGCAGTATTTT,CASSPGHLADTQYF
TRBV7-8,NA,TRBJ2-2,many,TGTGCCAGCAGCTTAGTCCCTCTAGACACCGGGGAGCTGTTTTTT,CASSLVPLDTGELFF
TRBV20-1,TRBD1,TRBJ2-1,few,TGCAGTGCTGAAGACAGGGGGTACAATGAGCAGTTCTTC,CSAEDRGYNEQFF
TRBV6-5,NA,TRBJ1-5,NA,TGTGCCAGCAGTTCCCTCAGGGATATCTACAATCAGCCCCAGCATTTT,CASSSLRDIYNQPQHF
TRBV7-3,NA,TRBJ2-1,NA,TGTGCCAGCAGCTTAACATATCGAGACAATGAGCAGTTCTTC,CASSLTYRDNEQFF
TRBV20-1,NA,TRBJ1-5,many,TGCAGTGCTAGAGCGGGAGGACGAGGCTTGAGGAATAGCAATCAGCCCCAGCATTTT,CSARAGGRGLRNSNQPQHF
TRBV7-8,NA,TRBJ2-5,NA,TGTGCCAGCAGCTCGCTGGCCGGGAGAATTAGCCGGGAGACCCAGTACTTC,CASSSLAGRISRETQYF
TRBV12-3/TRBV12-4,NA,TRBJ1-4,many,TGTGCCAGCAGTTTAGGTTTCGGGGGAAAACTGTTTTTT,CASSLGFGGKLFF
TRBV5-5,TRBD2,TRBJ2-5,NA,TGTGCCAGCAGGGTAGGACTAGCGGGAGCAGAGACCCAGTACTTC,CASRVGLAGAETQYF
TRBV27,NA,TRBJ2-3,NA,TGTGCCAGCAGTTTCACCGCTCGCCCGGGGGAGGCTACGCAGTATTTT,CASSFTARPGEATQYF
TRBV9,NA,TRBJ2-1,NA,TGTGCCAGCAGCGCGCTAGGCGTGAGTTGGGAGCAGTTCTTC,CASSALGVSWEQFF
TRBV5-1,TRBD2,TRBJ2-1,many,TGCGCCAGCAGCTTAAGCGGGAGTGCATACAATGAGCAGTTCTTC,CASSLSGSAYNEQFF
TRBV11-1,NA,TRBJ2-6,NA,TGTGCCAGCAGCTTTGATTCAGACCGGGTTTCTAACTCTGGGGCCAACGTCCTGACTTTC,CASSFDSDRVSNSGANVLTF
TRBV14,TRBD1,TRBJ2-5,NA,TGTGCCAGCAGCCTTCGACAGGGGAAGCAAGAGACCCAGTACTTC,CASSLRQGKQETQYF
TRBV5-1,TRBD1,TRBJ2-7,few,TGCGCCAGCAGCTCGGGACAGGGCCCTAGCGAGCAGTACTTC,CASSSGQGPSEQYF
TRBV5-6,NA,TRBJ2-7,few,TGTGCCAGCGGCGGAGGCGCAAGCTCCTACGAGCAGTACTTC,CASGGGASSYEQYF
TRBV28,TRBD2,TRBJ2-1,few,TGTGCCAGCAGTTTGGGGACTAGATTTTACAATGAGCAGTTCTTC,CASSLGTRFYNEQFF
TRBV5-6,NA,TRBJ2-3,few,TGTGCCAGCAGCGGCTCCTTAAACTGGGTGGATACGCAGTATTTT,CASSGSLNWVDTQYF
TRBV25-1,NA,TRBJ2-3,NA,TGTGCCAGCAGTGAATATGCGGGAGAAGGGGGTACGCAGTATTTT,CASSEYAGEGGTQYF
TRBV20-1,NA,TRBJ2-7,NA,TGCAGTGCTAGAGATTGGGCAGCAGGCGACGAGCAGTACTTC,CSARDWAAGDEQYF
TRBV29-1,NA,TRBJ2-5,many,TGCAGCGTCGCTAAGCGCCTGGTACAAGAGACCCAGTACTTC,CSVAKRLVQETQYF
TRBV2,NA,TRBJ2-2,many,TGTGCCAGCACCAGGGAGAAAACCGGGGAGCTGTTTTTT,CASTREKTGELFF
TRBV20-1,TRBD2,TRBJ2-2,few,TGCAGTGCTAGAAGACTAGCGGGAGGGCCTTACGGGGAGCTGTTTTTT,CSARRLAGGPYGELFF
TRBV7-8,TRBD2,TRBJ2-1,many,TGTGCCAGCAGACGTTCAGCGGGAGTCAATGAGCAGTTCTTC,CASRRSAGVNEQFF
TRBV5-1,TRBD1,TRBJ1-1,many,TGCGCCAGCAGCTTGGTTCGAGGGGGCGCTGAAGCTTTCTTT,CASSLVRGGAEAFF
TRBV7-6,NA,TRBJ2-6,few,TGTGCCAGCCGAGGCTCCAATCTCCCTGGGGCCAACGTCCTGACTTTC,CASRGSNLPGANVLTF
TRBV5-6,TRBD1,TRBJ1-2,many,TGTGCCAGCAGCTCCGGGACAGGTAGATACTATGGCTACACCTTC,CASSSGTGRYYGYTF
TRBV6-1,NA,TRBJ2-2,many,TGTGCTACGTGGAGGGGACGGTACACCGGGGAGCTGTTTTTT,CATWRGRYTGELFF
TRBV24-1,NA,TRBJ1-2,NA,TGTGCCACCAGTGATAACCTGGGGGCCCCCTATGGCTACACCTTC,CATSDNLGAPYGYTF